The TCR beta chain under discussion was sequenced for a study of cytomegalovirus exposure and HLA in healthy donors. The study's findings and limits: Previous analysis showed most TCR beta V segments were productive about 90% or about 30% of the time. Both high specificity and high sensitivity reportedly marked the classifier's diagnosis of cytomegalovirus status.

About this clone itself: Its antigen is not known.

Donors showed nominal health when sampled, although they likely had unrecorded immune exposures. PCR involved 60 Vbeta and 13 Jbeta primers. Generated by immunoSEQ multiplex PCR, the TCRdb table keeps only in-frame clones and is missing some. Found here are some 130,000 clones, about 85% of them singletons; the top ten hold 1.5% to 2%. The CDR3 contains 14 residues. V trimming: 7 bases; J trimming: 1 base; junction bases outside the gene matches: 6. CDR1 and CDR2 (germline): SGHRS, YFSETQ. This chain links TRBV5-1 with TRBJ2-3; TRBD2 matches at 7 bases. The receptor was isolated from a boy aged 10-17 years in good health and CMV-seronegative. The sample taken for sequencing was PBMCs. The CDR3 here is CASWGGSRTDTQYF. DNA of the CDR3: TGCGCCAGCTGGGGGGGTTCCCGCACAGATACGCAGTATTTT.